The sequence of this T cell receptor beta chain was determined in a study of blood T cell repertoires in COVID-19 (dated by TCRdb to about 2020). A note on the overall study: Samples from collaborators originated in the United States, Italy and Spain and spanned both the acute and convalescent phases of COVID-19. The material from the prospective study consisted of cDNA or gDNA derived from T cells, B-cell-depleted T cells, or PBMCs. Deeply sampled blood TCRbeta repertoires from subjects exposed to, actively infected with, or recovered from COVID-19 were included in the dataset. The repertoires were made available in a free public database intended to serve as a resource for research on the immune response to SARS-CoV-2. The samples were drawn from two sources: the first 160 participants of the ongoing ImmuneRACE study, and over 1,000 subjects contributed by 6 global collaborators. Sample metadata almost always included a de-identified subject ID, COVID-19 status, age in years and sex. HLA class I and class II types, where available, came from metadata supplied by the sample provider rather than from assay-based typing. Broader findings and caveats from the paper: The amount of clinical and demographic metadata varied by source and participant and was provided uncurated.

The CDR3 covers 17 residues, taking in both the cysteine and the phenylalanine. The DNA shown is the 51-base CDR3, in frame from base 1. Cut back by 2 bases and 4 bases, the V and J ends lie 18 bases apart. The germline V gene gives CDR1 as MNHEY and CDR2 as SVGEGT. Collaborating institutions collected whole blood in K2EDTA tubes following their own protocols. For TCRbeta analysis, collaborators shipped samples in one of three forms: frozen whole blood, isolated PBMCs, or DNA extracted from either of those sample types. Notes on this clone: No antigen is known for it. No clone much larger than this one lies a single base away; base qualities are absent.

The immunoSEQ Assay, a bias-controlled multiplex PCR, was used to amplify TCRbeta CDR3 regions from genomic DNA. From the authors' description of their analysis: The number of nucleated cells in each sample was estimated by amplification of reference gene primers within the assay. To quantify the absolute abundance of each unique TCRbeta CDR3 rearrangement, sequence reads were collapsed and filtered. For each sample, productive Simpson clonality was calculated as the square root of Simpson's diversity index across productive rearrangements. TCRdb limited this immuneACCESS table to in-frame rearrangements with V and J called. A share of clones is missing; checked studies link under half to unresolved V genes, and the rest is unexplained. V and J calls and clone size are as listed in that table; D and trimming were resolved from the DNA. In all, the sample holds around 71,000 clones, and roughly 82% of those were seen once. Together, the top ten hold 28% of the sample.

Sequences were obtained from peripheral blood. The sequence came from an elderly woman with active or convalescent COVID-19. The chain couples TRBV6-2 or TRBV6-3 to TRBJ1-5, with no reliable assignment of the D segment. This receptor has the CDR3 CASSYTPGISPNQPQHF. The nucleotide sequence is TGTGCCAGCAGTTACACGCCAGGAATATCGCCAAATCAGCCCCAGCATTTT.